The source of this T cell receptor beta chain is a study of OX40 agonist ivuxolimab in advanced cancers. Study overall: At under 85% male, the cohort had a mean age of approximately 60 years, ranging from 23 to 79. Allowance was made for prior anti-PD-1, anti-PD-L1 or anti-CTLA-4 therapy, and roughly 39% had some. Findings of the study overall: At 0.1 to 3.0 mg/kg and by week 6, clonal expansion occurred in CD4+ and CD8+ blood T cells.

Repertoires were generated with immunoSEQ multiplex PCR, while TCRdb's copy carries only in-frame clones and drops some. The sample carries tens of thousands of clones, 89% recorded once. Comments on this clone: The antigen remains undetermined.

Sequencing used CD4+ or CD8+ T cells sorted from blood, obtained in a trial of the OX40 agonist ivuxolimab. This TCR was recovered from an adult with an advanced solid tumor such as melanoma, head and neck, liver or kidney cancer.

CDR3 bases: TGTGCCAGCAGTTTAGTTAGCGGGAGTGCAGATACGCAGTATTTT. Translating gives CASSLVSGSADTQYF. The chain joins TRBV27 to TRBJ2-3; TRBD2 aligns across 9 bases. The V gene's germline CDR1 is MNHEY and CDR2 SMNVEV (reference sequence). This CDR3 spans 15 amino acids. The V and J ends lost 2 bases and 4 bases, in that order; junction bases with no gene match: 4.